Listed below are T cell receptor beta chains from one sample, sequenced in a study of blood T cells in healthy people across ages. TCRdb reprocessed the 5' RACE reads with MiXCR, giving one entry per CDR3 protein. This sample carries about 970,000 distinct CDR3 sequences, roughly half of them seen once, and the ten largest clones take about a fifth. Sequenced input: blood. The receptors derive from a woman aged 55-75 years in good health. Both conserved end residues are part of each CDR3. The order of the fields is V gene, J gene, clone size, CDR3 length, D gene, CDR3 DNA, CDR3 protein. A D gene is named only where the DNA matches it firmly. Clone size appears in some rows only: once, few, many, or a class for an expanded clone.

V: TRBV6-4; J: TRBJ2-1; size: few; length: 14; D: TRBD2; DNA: TGTGCCAGCAGTGGACTAGCGGGAAACAATGAGCAGTTCTTC; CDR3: CASSGLAGNNEQFF
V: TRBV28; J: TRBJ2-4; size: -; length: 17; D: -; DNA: TGTGCCAGCACCCCTGGGGTGGGGTCGAGACAGGAAGGCATTCAGTACTTC; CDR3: CASTPGVGSRQEGIQYF
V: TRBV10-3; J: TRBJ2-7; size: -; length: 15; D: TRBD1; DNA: TGTGCCATCAGTGAGACCGGGGGAACAGGGGGCGAGCAGTACTTC; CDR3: CAISETGGTGGEQYF
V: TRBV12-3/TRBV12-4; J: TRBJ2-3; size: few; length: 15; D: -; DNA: TGTGCCAGCAGTCCGGGGGCGGGAGACACAGATACGCAGTATTTT; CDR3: CASSPGAGDTDTQYF
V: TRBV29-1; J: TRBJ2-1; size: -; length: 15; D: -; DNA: TGCAGCGTTGGGGAACCGGGAGAGATACGAAATGAGCAGTTCTTC; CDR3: CSVGEPGEIRNEQFF
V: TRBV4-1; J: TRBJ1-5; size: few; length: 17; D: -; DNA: TGCGCCAGCAGCAACTACTTGGGCCAGGATAGCAATCAGCCCCAGCATTTT; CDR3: CASSNYLGQDSNQPQHF
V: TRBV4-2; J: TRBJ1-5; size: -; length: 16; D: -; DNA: TGTGCCAGCAGCCAAGTCGGTGGCGGGCGGAAACAGCCCCAGCATTTT; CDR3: CASSQVGGGRKQPQHF
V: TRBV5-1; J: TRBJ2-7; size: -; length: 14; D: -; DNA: TGCGCCAGCAGCTTGGACAGGGATACCTACGAGCAGTACTTC; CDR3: CASSLDRDTYEQYF
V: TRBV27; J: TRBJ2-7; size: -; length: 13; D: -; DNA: TGTGCCAGCCTCACTCAGGGGAAGGGGGAGCAGTACTTC; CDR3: CASLTQGKGEQYF
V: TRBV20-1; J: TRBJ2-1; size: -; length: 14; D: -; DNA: TGCAGTGCCAAAAAAAGGGGTTTTCGCGACGAGCAGTTCTTC; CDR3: CSAKKRGFRDEQFF
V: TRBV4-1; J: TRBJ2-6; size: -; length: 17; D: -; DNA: TGCGCCAGCAGCCAAGATCAGACCGTCTCTGGGGCCAACGTCCTGACTTTC; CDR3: CASSQDQTVSGANVLTF
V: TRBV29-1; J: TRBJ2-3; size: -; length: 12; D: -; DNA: TGCAGCGTTGACGGGAAAAGGGATACGCAGTATTTT; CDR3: CSVDGKRDTQYF
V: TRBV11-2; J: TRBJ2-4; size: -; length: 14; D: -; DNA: TGTGCCAGCAGCCCTCGGGCAGGGGAAAACATTCAGTACTTC; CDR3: CASSPRAGENIQYF
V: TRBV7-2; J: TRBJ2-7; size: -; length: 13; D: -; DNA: TGTGCCAGCAGCCAAATCCAGGGTATCGAGCAGTACTTC; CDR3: CASSQIQGIEQYF
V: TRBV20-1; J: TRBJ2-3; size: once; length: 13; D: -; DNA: TGCAGTGCCCCGGTGGGGAGCACAGATGCGCAGTATTTT; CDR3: CSAPVGSTDAQYF
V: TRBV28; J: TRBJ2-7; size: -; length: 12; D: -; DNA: TGTGCCAGCAGCGAAGAAATCTACGAGCAGTACTTC; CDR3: CASSEEIYEQYF
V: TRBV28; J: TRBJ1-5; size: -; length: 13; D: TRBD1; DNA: TGTGCCACCACTGACAGGGAGCATCAGCCCCAGCATTTT; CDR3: CATTDREHQPQHF
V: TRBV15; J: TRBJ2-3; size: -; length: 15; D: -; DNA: TGTGCCACCAGCAGAGAACGAGCTTTGAGAGATACGCAGTATTTT; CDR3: CATSRERALRDTQYF
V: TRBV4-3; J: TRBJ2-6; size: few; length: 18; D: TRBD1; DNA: TGCGCCAGCAGCCAAACCGGGACAGGGGTGTCCGGGGCCAACGTCCTGACTTTC; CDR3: CASSQTGTGVSGANVLTF
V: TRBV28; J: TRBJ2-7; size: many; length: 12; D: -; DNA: TGTGCCAGCATTGGGAATTCCTACGAGCAGTACTTC; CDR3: CASIGNSYEQYF
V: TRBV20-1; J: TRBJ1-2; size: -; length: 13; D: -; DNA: TGCAGTGCTAGAGTTGCGGCTTTCTATGGCTACACCTTC; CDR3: CSARVAAFYGYTF
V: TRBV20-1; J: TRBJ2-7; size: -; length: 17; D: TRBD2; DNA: TGCAGTGCTAGAGATCCGGGACTAGCGGTACTCTCCTACGAGCAGTACTTC; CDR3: CSARDPGLAVLSYEQYF
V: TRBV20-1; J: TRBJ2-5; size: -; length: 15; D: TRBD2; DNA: TGCAGTGCTAGGGGTAGCGGGAGGGCCATAGAGACCCAGTACTTC; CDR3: CSARGSGRAIETQYF
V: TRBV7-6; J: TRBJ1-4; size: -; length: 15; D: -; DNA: TGTGCCAGCAGCCGGCGGGGTGCAACTAATGAAAAACTGTTTTTT; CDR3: CASSRRGATNEKLFF
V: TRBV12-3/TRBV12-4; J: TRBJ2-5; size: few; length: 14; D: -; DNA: TGTGCCAGCAGCAAAGGGACGCTCGGGGAGACCCAGTACTTC; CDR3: CASSKGTLGETQYF
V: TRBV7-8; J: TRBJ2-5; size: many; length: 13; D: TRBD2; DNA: TGTGCCAGCAGCGGGACTAGTCAAGAGACCCAGTACTTC; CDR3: CASSGTSQETQYF
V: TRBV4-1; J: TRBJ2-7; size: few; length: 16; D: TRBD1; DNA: TGCGCCAGCAGCCAAGGATCTTGGACAGGGAGCTACGAGCAGTACTTC; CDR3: CASSQGSWTGSYEQYF
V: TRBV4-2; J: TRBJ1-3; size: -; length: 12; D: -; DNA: TGTGCCAGCAGCCGGGGGGGAAACACCATATATTTT; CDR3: CASSRGGNTIYF
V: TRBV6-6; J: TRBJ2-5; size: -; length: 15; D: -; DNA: TGTGCCAGCAGTTACTCAGGAGCGATACGAGAGACCCAGTACTTC; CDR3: CASSYSGAIRETQYF
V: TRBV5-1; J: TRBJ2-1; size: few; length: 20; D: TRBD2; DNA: TGCGCCAGCAGCCCAGGAGGGGCTAGCGGGAGGGCCTCATCCTACAATGAGCAGTTCTTC; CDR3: CASSPGGASGRASSYNEQFF